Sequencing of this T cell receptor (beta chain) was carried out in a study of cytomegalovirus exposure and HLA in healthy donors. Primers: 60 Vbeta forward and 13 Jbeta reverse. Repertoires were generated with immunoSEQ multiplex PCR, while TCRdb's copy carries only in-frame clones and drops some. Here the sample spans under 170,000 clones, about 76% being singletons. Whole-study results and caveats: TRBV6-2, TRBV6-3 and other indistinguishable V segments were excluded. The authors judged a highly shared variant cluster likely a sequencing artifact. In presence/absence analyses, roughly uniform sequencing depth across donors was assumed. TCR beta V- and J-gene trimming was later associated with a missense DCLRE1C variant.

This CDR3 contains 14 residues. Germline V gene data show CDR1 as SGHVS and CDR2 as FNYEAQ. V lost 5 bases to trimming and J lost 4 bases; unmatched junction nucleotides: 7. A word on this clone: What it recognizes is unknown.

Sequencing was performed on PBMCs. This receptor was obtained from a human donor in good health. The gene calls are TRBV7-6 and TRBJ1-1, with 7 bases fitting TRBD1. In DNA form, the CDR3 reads TGTGCCAGCAGCCGGGACAGTCCGGGCACTGAAGCTTTCTTT. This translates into CASSRDSPGTEAFF.